Each of the 17 T cell receptor beta chains below was sequenced from the same sample in a study of identical twins. TCRdb reprocessed the 5' RACE reads via MiXCR and lists one record per CDR3 protein. The sample holds hundreds of thousands of distinct CDR3 sequences; around an eighth are singletons and the top ten take roughly 7.8%. These same data were also listed under a study on yellow fever vaccine responses in identical twins.

The sequenced sample consisted of CD8+ T cells sorted from blood. Receptors originate from a young woman in good health.

This clonotype was picked up many times. The rearrangement joins TRBV29-1 to TRBJ2-2, with 8 bases aligning to TRBD1. Germline loops: CDR1 SQVTM, CDR2 ANQGSEA. With V trimmed by 4 bases and J by 7 bases, 5 bases remained unmatched. The CDR3 is made up of 13 amino acids. CDR3 region: CSVGTGLGGELFF. The CDR3, as DNA: TGCAGCGTTGGGACAGGGCTCGGCGGGGAGCTGTTTTTT.

This clonotype was counted between two and nine times. The J gene is TRBJ2-1, the V gene TRBV20-1; TRBD2 agrees at 7 bases. This CDR3 contains 20 residues. Germline values: CDR1 DFQATT, CDR2 SNEGSKA (reference sequence). After removal of 1 base from V and 0 bases from J, the junction contained 18 bases not matched to a gene. The CDR3, as DNA: TGCAGTGCTAGAGTGAGCATACAGCGGGATTTCGCCAGCTCCTACAATGAGCAGTTCTTC. Amino acids: CSARVSIQRDFASSYNEQFF.

The chain joins TRBV15 to TRBJ1-5; TRBD1 might be the D (6 bases). Germline V gene data show CDR1 as LNHNV and CDR2 as YYDKDF (reference sequence). The V and J ends lost 0 bases and 4 bases respectively, with 10 bases between them. This CDR3 is built from 15 residues. The CDR3 sequence: CATSRDQGTNQPQHF. CDR3 coding DNA: TGTGCCACCAGCAGAGATCAGGGGACTAATCAGCCCCAGCATTTT.

The J gene is TRBJ2-1, the V gene TRBV9, with 8 bases identical to TRBD2. This CDR3 comprises 18 residues. J gave up 0 bases and V 4 bases, and 12 bases lay outside the gene matches. The V gene's germline CDR1 is SGDLS and CDR2 YYNGEE. The CDR3 protein is CASSTEPGLVGSYNEQFF. The CDR3, as DNA: TGTGCCAGCAGCACCGAACCGGGACTAGTGGGCTCCTACAATGAGCAGTTCTTC. The full variable domain, rest sourced from reference TRBV9 and TRBJ2-1, is DSGVTQTPKHLITATGQRVTLRCSPRSGDLSVYWYQQSLDQGLQFLIQYYNGEERAKGNILERFSAQQFPDLHSELNLSSLELGDSALYFCASSTEPGLVGSYNEQFFGPGTRLTVL.

For the CDR3, the DNA is TGTGCCAGTAGTATTACAGGGCCCACCTACGAGCAGTACTTC. Protein product: CASSITGPTYEQYF. The chain joins TRBV19 to TRBJ2-7, with a tentative D call TRBD1 (6 bases). CDR1 and CDR2 (germline): LNHDA, SQIVND (reference sequence). Trimming took off 3 bases at V and 2 bases at J, with 11 bases between the two ends. The CDR3 is 14 amino acids.

The table lists this clonotype with a few counts. The chain uses TRBV5-1 and TRBJ1-2, with 9 bases lining up with TRBD1. CDR1 and CDR2 from the germline V gene are SGHRS and YFSETQ. There are 16 residues in the CDR3. V shed 4 bases, J shed 6 bases, and the junction held 13 bases outside the gene matches. The CDR3 spells CASSPGVGDRVDGYTF. As DNA, the CDR3 is TGCGCCAGCAGCCCGGGGGTTGGGGACAGGGTCGATGGCTACACCTTC.

This clonotype came up a few times. The chain is built from TRBV4-1 and TRBJ2-7, with TRBD1 as a possible D gene (6 bases). The length of the CDR3 is 14 residues. The ends were cut back, 0 bases at V and 6 bases at J, with 12 bases in the middle. CDR1 and CDR2 (germline): MGHRA, YSYEKL. The CDR3 DNA is TGCGCCAGCAGCCAAGATCACGGCAGGGGCGAGCAGTACTTC. It translates to CASSQDHGRGEQYF.

This clonotype was seen more than once but under ten times. The chain has TRBV7-7 and TRBJ2-7, with D unresolved. The V gene lost 3 bases and the J gene lost 2 bases, with 11 bases spanning the gap. The CDR3 contains 14 residues. The germline gives CDR1 SSHAT, CDR2 FNYEAQ (reference sequence). Here the CDR3 reads CASSLNAGAYEQYF. CDR3 nucleotide sequence: TGTGCCAGCAGCTTGAATGCAGGCGCCTACGAGCAGTACTTC.

This chain joins TRBV25-1 and TRBJ1-5; D is perhaps TRBD1 (6 bases). The CDR3 contains 14 residues. V shed 1 base and J shed 3 bases, with 7 bases lying between them. CDR1 is MGHDK, CDR2 SYGVNS, per germline. The CDR3: CASSESGANQPQHF. The DNA of the CDR3 is TGTGCCAGCAGTGAATCAGGGGCCAATCAGCCCCAGCATTTT.

The rearrangement joins TRBV29-1 to TRBJ2-2; 7 positions match TRBD2. V shed 3 bases, J shed 0 bases, and the junction held 4 bases outside the gene matches. Germline V gene lookup returns CDR1 SQVTM and CDR2 ANQGSEA. The CDR3 is 15 residues long. This chain's CDR3 is CSVERLAPNTGELFF. The CDR3 DNA reads as TGCAGCGTTGAGCGACTAGCTCCGAACACCGGGGAGCTGTTTTTT.

This clonotype was counted only a few times. CDR3 sequence reads: CASSDSGITGELFF. The CDR3 DNA sequence: TGTGCCAGCAGTGACTCCGGGATTACCGGGGAGCTGTTTTTT. The J gene is TRBJ2-2, the V gene TRBV6-4; tentatively, D is TRBD2 (5 bases). The CDR3 spans 14 residues. Germline CDR1 MRHNA, CDR2 SNTAGT. V was shortened by 0 bases and J by 5 bases, with 7 bases between the two germline ends.

Only a few counts were recorded for this clonotype. The CDR3 coding sequence is TGTGCCAGCAGTTTACATGACATCAACACTGAAGCTTTCTTT. Protein sequence: CASSLHDINTEAFF. The J gene is TRBJ1-1, the V gene TRBV28; D is uncertain. In germline, CDR1 is MDHEN, CDR2 SYDVKM. The germline V and J ends were trimmed by 2 bases and 2 bases, with 9 bases remaining between them. This CDR3 spans 14 amino acids.

This clonotype was found a few times. The V call is TRBV2, the J call TRBJ1-4; no reliable D call. Germline CDR1 reads SNHLY; CDR2 reads FYNNEI. The CDR3 loop spans 14 amino acids. The V end lost 5 bases, the J end lost 2 bases, and 9 bases lay between the germline ends. The DNA for the CDR3 is TGTGCCAGCAGTTATGAGGATACTAATGAAAAACTGTTTTTT. Translated: CASSYEDTNEKLFF.

This clonotype was observed many times. The chain employs TRBV10-3 and TRBJ2-7; maybe TRBD2 (6 bases). CDR1 and CDR2 from the germline V gene are ENHRY and SYGVKD. The CDR3 has 15 residues. V was cut by 2 bases and J by 1 base, with 12 bases left in between. DNA of the CDR3: TGTGCCATCAGTGAGGCGGAGGAGGGGTCCTACGAGCAGTACTTC. Its translation is CAISEAEEGSYEQYF.

The chain carries TRBV4-1 and TRBJ1-1, with TRBD1 matching over 7 bases. Germline values: CDR1 MGHRA, CDR2 YSYEKL. V lost 3 bases, J lost 11 bases, and 15 bases stayed unmatched. The CDR3 spans 15 residues. CDR3 sequence reads: CASSHAGTAFSKAFF. As DNA, the CDR3 is TGCGCCAGCAGCCATGCCGGGACAGCCTTTAGTAAGGCTTTCTTT.

This chain connects TRBV27 to TRBJ2-7, with TRBD1 identical over 7 bases. V gave up 5 bases and J gave up 7 bases; unmatched junction bases: 8. Germline V gene lookup returns CDR1 MNHEY and CDR2 SMNVEV (reference sequence). CDR3 size: 13 residues. The CDR3 DNA reads TGTGCCAGCAGTACCGGACAGGCGCGGGAGCAGTACTTC. The encoded protein is CASSTGQAREQYF.

In regard to this clonotype: A much more abundant neighbour one base away suggests this may be a read error. This sequence joins TRBV10-3 and TRBJ2-1; D not resolved. The V end was cut by 3 bases, the J end by 8 bases, with 17 bases between. Germline CDR1 and CDR2: ENHRY and SYGVKD. The CDR3 is 15 residues long. The CDR3 DNA sequence: TGTGCCATCAGTGAAATTCTAGATGCAGTGGATGAGCAGTTCTTC. Protein product: CAISEILDAVDEQFF.